This T cell receptor (beta chain) was obtained from a study of cytomegalovirus exposure and HLA in healthy donors. The study, taken as a whole, reports: Sequencing had likely introduced a cluster of highly shared sequence variants as an artifact. Most CMV-associated TCR beta chains were later found to appear HLA-restricted. The authors listed over 150 TCR beta chains as cytomegalovirus-associated.

Trimming took off 1 base at V and 1 base at J, with 13 bases between the two ends. From germline, CDR1 is SGHAT and CDR2 FQDESV (reference sequence). This CDR3 spans 16 amino acids. PCR amplification relied on 60 Vbeta primers (plus 13 Jbeta primers). Repertoires were generated with immunoSEQ multiplex PCR, while TCRdb's copy carries only in-frame clones and drops some. Of about 140,000 clones in the sample, roughly 80% were seen once. In its sample, this clone was seen a few times. Its antigen remains unidentified. This chain links TRBV11-1 with TRBJ1-1; D is perhaps TRBD1 (5 bases). The TCR was taken from a female donor in good health and CMV-seronegative. Sequencing was performed on PBMCs. This CDR3 reads CASSLERGIRNTEAFF. DNA for the CDR3: TGTGCCAGCAGCTTAGAAAGGGGAATAAGGAACACTGAAGCTTTCTTT.